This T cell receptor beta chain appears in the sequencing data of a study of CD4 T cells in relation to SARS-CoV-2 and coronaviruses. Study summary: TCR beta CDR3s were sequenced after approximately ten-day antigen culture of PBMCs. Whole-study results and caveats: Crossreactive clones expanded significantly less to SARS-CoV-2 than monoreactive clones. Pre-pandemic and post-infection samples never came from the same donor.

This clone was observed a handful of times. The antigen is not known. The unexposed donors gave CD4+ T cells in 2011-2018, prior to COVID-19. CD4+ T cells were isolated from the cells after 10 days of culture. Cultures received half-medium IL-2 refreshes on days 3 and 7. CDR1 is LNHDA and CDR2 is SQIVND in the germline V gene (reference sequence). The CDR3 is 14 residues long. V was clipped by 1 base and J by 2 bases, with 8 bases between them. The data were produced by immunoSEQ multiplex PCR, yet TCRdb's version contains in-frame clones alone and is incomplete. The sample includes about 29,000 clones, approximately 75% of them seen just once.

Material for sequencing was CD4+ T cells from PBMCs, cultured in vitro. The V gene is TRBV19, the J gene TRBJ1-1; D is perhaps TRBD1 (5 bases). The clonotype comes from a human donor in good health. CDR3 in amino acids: CASSIVGLNTEAFF. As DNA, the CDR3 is TGTGCCAGTAGTATAGTGGGGCTTAACACTGAAGCTTTCTTT.